The rows below give T cell receptor beta chains drawn from one sample of a study of T cell repertoires in cytomegalovirus infection. From the reads, TCRdb called clonotypes with MiXCR, one entry per CDR3 protein. The sample holds under 200,000 distinct CDR3 sequences; roughly 9% are singletons and the top ten take roughly 5%. The sequenced material came from PBMCs. These receptors all stem from a human donor in good health (CMV status not recorded). Some clones in this sample may be carry-over from other donors' samples. The CDR3 runs from the conserved cysteine through the conserved F or W. A D gene is named only where the DNA matches it firmly. Only some rows state a clone size, as once, few, many or a class for expanded clones.

D: TRBD2; V: TRBV6-4; size: -; J: TRBJ2-6; CDR3: CASSEGGSSGANVLTF; DNA: TGTGCCAGCAGTGAGGGCGGGAGCTCTGGGGCCAACGTCCTGACTTTC
D: -; V: TRBV19; size: -; J: TRBJ2-5; CDR3: CASRYKHGETQYF; DNA: TGTGCCAGTAGGTACAAGCACGGGGAGACCCAGTACTTC
D: -; V: TRBV7-8; size: many; J: TRBJ1-1; CDR3: CASSPRTDPNTEAFF; DNA: TGTGCCAGCAGCCCTAGGACAGACCCGAACACTGAAGCTTTCTTT
D: -; V: TRBV7-2; size: many; J: TRBJ1-5; CDR3: CASSLGGGSNQPQHF; DNA: TGTGCCAGCAGCTTAGGCGGGGGCAGCAATCAGCCCCAGCATTTT
D: -; V: TRBV3-1; size: -; J: TRBJ2-6; CDR3: CASSPTGQSTGGANVLTF; DNA: TGTGCCAGCAGCCCAACTGGACAGTCAACCGGTGGGGCCAACGTCCTGACTTTC
D: -; V: TRBV20-1; size: many; J: TRBJ2-7; CDR3: CSAPPPGTFYEQYF; DNA: TGCAGTGCTCCCCCCCCTGGGACCTTTTACGAGCAGTACTTC
D: -; V: TRBV7-8; size: few; J: TRBJ1-1; CDR3: CASRVTRHTEAFF; DNA: TGTGCCAGCAGAGTAACACGTCACACTGAAGCTTTCTTT
D: TRBD2; V: TRBV4-2; size: many; J: TRBJ2-1; CDR3: CASSQDPVAGGGSYNEQFF; DNA: TGTGCCAGCAGCCAAGATCCCGTAGCGGGAGGAGGGTCCTACAATGAGCAGTTCTTC
D: -; V: TRBV18; size: once; J: TRBJ2-5; CDR3: CASSTRPPPQETQYF; DNA: TGTGCCAGCTCAACTAGGCCCCCACCTCAAGAGACCCAGTACTTC
D: -; V: TRBV11-2; size: medium-sized; J: TRBJ1-4; CDR3: CASSWAGKEKLFF; DNA: TGTGCCAGCAGCTGGGCAGGGAAGGAAAAACTGTTTTTT
D: -; V: TRBV29-1; size: -; J: TRBJ2-2; CDR3: CSVAGILTGELFF; DNA: TGCAGCGTTGCCGGGATCCTCACCGGGGAGCTGTTTTTT
D: -; V: TRBV28; size: -; J: TRBJ1-6; CDR3: CASSWKTLASPLHF; DNA: TGTGCCAGCAGCTGGAAAACACTGGCCTCACCCCTCCACTTT
D: -; V: TRBV9; size: many; J: TRBJ1-1; CDR3: CASSPSWVNTEAFF; DNA: TGTGCCAGCAGCCCCAGCTGGGTGAACACTGAAGCTTTCTTT
D: -; V: TRBV14; size: few; J: TRBJ2-7; CDR3: CASSPGVTEQYF; DNA: TGTGCCAGCAGCCCGGGAGTGACGGAGCAGTACTTC
D: -; V: TRBV14; size: many; J: TRBJ2-5; CDR3: CASSHQYATQYF; DNA: TGTGCCAGCAGCCACCAATACGCGACCCAGTACTTC
D: -; V: TRBV7-2; size: many; J: TRBJ2-1; CDR3: CASSYGREQFF; DNA: TGTGCCAGCAGCTATGGACGTGAGCAGTTCTTC
D: -; V: TRBV28; size: few; J: TRBJ2-1; CDR3: CASITGSSYNEQFF; DNA: TGTGCCAGTATAACAGGGAGCTCCTACAATGAGCAGTTCTTC
D: -; V: TRBV2; size: many; J: TRBJ2-7; CDR3: CASRDLTSSYEQYF; DNA: TGTGCCAGCAGGGACCTAACTAGTTCCTACGAGCAGTACTTC
D: -; V: TRBV6-2/TRBV6-3; size: many; J: TRBJ1-2; CDR3: CASSYAGDLSAQGYTF; DNA: TGTGCCAGCAGTTACGCGGGGGATCTTTCGGCTCAGGGCTACACCTTC
D: TRBD1; V: TRBV7-2; size: many; J: TRBJ1-1; CDR3: CASSLDRGRSEAFF; DNA: TGTGCCAGCAGCTTAGACAGGGGCAGATCTGAAGCTTTCTTT
D: -; V: TRBV12-3/TRBV12-4; size: few; J: TRBJ2-7; CDR3: CASSTHLGAEQYF; DNA: TGTGCCAGCAGCACCCACCTCGGGGCCGAGCAGTACTTC
D: -; V: TRBV14; size: -; J: TRBJ2-5; CDR3: CASSPWNSQETQYF; DNA: TGTGCCAGCAGCCCCTGGAATTCTCAAGAGACCCAGTACTTC
D: TRBD1; V: TRBV10-3; size: many; J: TRBJ1-1; CDR3: CAITETGSGTEAFF; DNA: TGTGCCATAACCGAGACAGGGAGTGGCACTGAAGCTTTCTTT
D: -; V: TRBV7-8; size: many; J: TRBJ2-1; CDR3: CASSFSGDRYNEQFF; DNA: TGTGCCAGCAGCTTCAGCGGAGACCGTTACAATGAGCAGTTCTTC
D: -; V: TRBV29-1; size: -; J: TRBJ1-1; CDR3: CSVDVGRTGEAFF; DNA: TGCAGCGTTGACGTGGGAAGAACGGGAGAAGCTTTCTTT
D: -; V: TRBV7-9; size: many; J: TRBJ1-1; CDR3: CASSLSRMSTEAFF; DNA: TGTGCCAGCAGCTTAAGCAGGATGAGCACTGAAGCTTTCTTT